The 20 T cell receptor beta chains in this list originate from one sample, sequenced in a study of blood T cell repertoires in COVID-19. Clones were read by immunoSEQ multiplex PCR, and TCRdb kept only the in-frame ones, dropping some. Among 70,000 to 90,000 clones listed, roughly 86% were seen once. Sequences were obtained from peripheral blood. These receptors all stem from a man in his fifties or sixties with active COVID-19.

This sequence joins TRBV9 and TRBJ2-2; TRBD2 is a possible D gene (6 bases). Germline CDR1 and CDR2: SGDLS and YYNGEE. The CDR3 is 16 residues long. Trimming cost V 4 bases and J 1 base, with 14 bases left between them. CDR3 DNA sequence: TGTGCCAGCAGCCGGCGTGGGACTGAGAACACCGGGGAGCTGTTTTTT. Translating gives CASSRRGTENTGELFF.

This sequence joins TRBV28 and TRBJ1-2; perhaps TRBD1 as D (6 bases). This CDR3 region has 13 residues. Trimming left V 4 bases short and J 2 bases short, with 8 bases between. Germline V gives CDR1 MDHEN, CDR2 SYDVKM. CDR3: CASSYRANYGYTF. The CDR3 bases are TGTGCCAGCAGTTACAGGGCGAACTATGGCTACACCTTC.

The CDR3: CSVEGAGVLLAREQYF. DNA of the CDR3: TGCAGCGTTGAAGGGGCGGGGGTACTACTTGCCCGCGAGCAGTACTTC. The chain has TRBV29-1 and TRBJ2-7; 7 bases are shared with TRBD2. Germline V gene lookup returns CDR1 SQVTM and CDR2 ANQGSEA. This CDR3 spans 16 amino acids. V was pared by 1 base and J by 6 bases, with 15 bases of the junction left unmatched.

This clone occurred a few times. The chain recombines TRBV6-5 with TRBJ1-2; D ambiguous. CDR1 is MNHEY and CDR2 is SVGAGI in the germline V gene. This CDR3 has 14 residues. The V and J ends lost 6 bases and 4 bases respectively, with 15 bases between them. CDR3 in amino acids: CASRAGGPIYGYTF. CDR3 nucleotides: TGTGCCAGCAGGGCTGGAGGGCCGATCTATGGCTACACCTTC.

The J gene is TRBJ1-4, the V gene TRBV7-9; D perhaps matches TRBD1 (5 bases). V gave up 3 bases and J gave up 3 bases, with 17 bases separating them. The germline gives CDR1 SEHNR, CDR2 FQNEAQ (reference sequence). This CDR3 is built from 17 residues. CDR3 DNA: TGTGCCAGCAGCTTTCATTCGGGTTCAGGGCCTAATGAAAAACTGTTTTTT. This sequence encodes CASSFHSGSGPNEKLFF.

This clone was seen once. A read error may produce the germline difference seen at one junction end. The chain has TRBV28 and TRBJ1-1; 9 bases are shared with TRBD1. The CDR3 runs 11 residues. Looked up from germline, CDR1 is MDHEN and CDR2 is SYDVKM. CDR3 bases: TGTGCCAGCAGTCTCTTCCTACAGGGGGCATTT. This translates into CASSLFLQGAF. The full variable domain, completed using reference TRBV28 and TRBJ1-1, is DVKVTQSSRYLVKRTGEKVFLECVQDMDHENMFWYRQDPGLGLRLIYFSYDVKMKEKGDIPEGYSVSREKKERFSLILESASTNQTSMYLCASSLFLQGAFGQGTRLTVV.

The chain recombines TRBV27 with TRBJ2-7; D may be TRBD2 (5 bases). The CDR3 totals 14 residues. Germline V gene sequence: CDR1 MNHEY, CDR2 SMNVEV (reference sequence). V lost 0 bases and J lost 7, with 13 bases in between. The CDR3 sequence: CASSLSAGEWEQYF. CDR3 nucleotides: TGTGCCAGCAGTTTATCTGCCGGGGAATGGGAGCAGTACTTC.

The chain has TRBV18 and TRBJ2-5, with D maybe TRBD1 (5 bases). Trimming left V 6 bases short and J 3 bases short, with 8 bases between. The germline gives CDR1 KGHSH, CDR2 LQKENI. The length of the CDR3 is 12 residues. The CDR3 coding sequence is TGTGCCAGCTCGGAACAGGAAGAGACCCAGTACTTC. It yields the protein CASSEQEETQYF.

The chain carries TRBV23-1 and TRBJ1-4; the match to TRBD1 covers 7 bases. TRBV23-1 is classed as an ORF, of uncertain function. The CDR3 loop spans 16 amino acids. With V trimmed by 7 bases and J by 8 bases, 16 bases remained unmatched. CDR3 sequence (DNA): TGCGCCAGCACCACGACCCGACAGGGCGGTTGGGAAAAACTGTTTTTT. Translation gives CASTTTRQGGWEKLFF.

The CDR3 is CASSVAGFEGKLFF. CDR3 bases: TGTGCCAGCAGCGTAGCAGGGTTTGAAGGAAAACTGTTTTTT. This chain uses TRBV9 with TRBJ1-4, with a possible D match to TRBD1 (5 bases). The CDR3 extends over 14 amino acids. V lost 0 bases to trimming and J lost 10 bases, with 13 bases between them. Germline V gene data show CDR1 as SGDLS and CDR2 as YYNGEE.

The genes are TRBV14 and TRBJ1-2; D ambiguous. The CDR3 covers 15 residues. Looked up from germline, CDR1 is SGHDN and CDR2 is FVKESK. The germline V and J ends were trimmed by 1 base and 4 bases, with 13 bases remaining between them. In DNA form, the CDR3 reads TGTGCCAGCAGCCAAGTTCCGGGGTCCCCCTATGGCTACACCTTC. Translation gives CASSQVPGSPYGYTF. Looking up the rest from reference TRBV14 and TRBJ1-2 gives the full variable domain: EAGVTQFPSHSVIEKGQTVTLRCDPISGHDNLYWYRRVMGKEIKFLLHFVKESKQDESGMPNNRFLAERTGGTYSTLKVQPAELEDSGVYFCASSQVPGSPYGYTFGSGTRLTVV.

This rearrangement joins TRBV30 to TRBJ2-5, with D possibly matching TRBD1 (6 bases). Germline lookup yields CDR1 GTSNPN and CDR2 SVGIG (reference sequence). The CDR3 covers 13 residues. With 1 base removed from V and 3 bases from J, the gap between germline ends came to 9 bases. The CDR3 loop is CAWSEGGEETQYF. The CDR3 coding sequence is TGTGCCTGGAGTGAAGGGGGAGAAGAGACCCAGTACTTC.

The chain employs TRBV27 and TRBJ2-5; TRBD2 matches at 11 bases. J gave up 7 bases and V 2 bases, and 6 bases lay outside the gene matches. There are 15 residues in the CDR3. Germline V gives CDR1 MNHEY, CDR2 SMNVEV (reference sequence). CDR3 amino acids: CASSLLGLAGTTQYF. The CDR3 DNA is TGTGCCAGCAGTTTACTAGGACTAGCGGGCACGACCCAGTACTTC.

This clone was detected only a few times. The V gene is TRBV7-3, the J gene TRBJ2-2; 12 nucleotides line up with TRBD1. Germline CDR1 and CDR2: SGHTA and FQGTGA. J was trimmed by 3 bases and V by 1 base; bases with no gene match: 9. This CDR3 comprises 19 residues. The CDR3 coding sequence is TGTGCCAGCAGCTTAAGGATTTTGGGACAGGGGGCTTACACCGGGGAGCTGTTTTTT. It is translated as CASSLRILGQGAYTGELFF.

The CDR3 coding sequence is TGTGCCAGCAGCACTACAGGGGGCGATGGCTACACCTTC. This gives the protein CASSTTGGDGYTF. V is TRBV7-3 and J is TRBJ1-2; 9 bases map to TRBD1. V dropped 5 bases and J dropped 6; count of bases not matched to a gene: 4. CDR3 length: 13 amino acids. Germline V lookup: CDR1 SGHTA, CDR2 FQGTGA.

This chain connects TRBV20-1 to TRBJ1-2; 10 bases are shared with TRBD1. With V trimmed by 3 bases and J by 4 bases, 8 bases remained unmatched. This CDR3 is built from 15 residues. Germline CDR1 DFQATT, CDR2 SNEGSKA (reference sequence). CDR3 coding DNA: TGCAGTGCTAGTAAAGGGACAGGGGACCGCTATGGCTACACCTTC. It specifies CSASKGTGDRYGYTF.

This clone was picked up a small number of times. This sequence joins TRBV14 and TRBJ1-6; D unclear. This CDR3 region has 13 residues. V gave up 4 bases and J gave up 7 bases, with 8 bases separating them. Germline-derived CDR1 and CDR2 are SGHDN and FVKESK. The DNA of the CDR3 is TGTGCCAGCAGCCGGCATTTGAATTCACCCCTCCACTTT. It is translated as CASSRHLNSPLHF.

The chain is built from TRBV29-1 and TRBJ2-7; 8 positions agree with TRBD1. Trimming took 5 bases from V and 3 from J; bases not matched to a gene: 9. CDR1 SQVTM and CDR2 ANQGSEA come from the germline V gene. CDR3 length equals 14 residues. The CDR3 is CSVKSGGANYEQYF. Written as DNA, the CDR3 is TGCAGCGTTAAGTCAGGGGGCGCGAACTACGAGCAGTACTTC.

This rearrangement joins TRBV27 to TRBJ2-5; the match to TRBD1 covers 9 bases. V lost 5 bases, J lost 0 bases, and 7 bases stayed unmatched. The germline gives CDR1 MNHEY, CDR2 SMNVEV (reference sequence). This CDR3 region has 16 residues. The CDR3 DNA is TGTGCCAGCAGTCCGATCGGGACAGGGTACCAAGAGACCCAGTACTTC. As protein: CASSPIGTGYQETQYF.

The chain couples TRBV18 to TRBJ2-3; 10 nucleotides align to TRBD2. The CDR3 consists of 17 residues. With V trimmed by 5 bases and J by 3 bases, 11 bases remained unmatched. Germline CDR1 KGHSH, CDR2 LQKENI. This CDR3 is CASSAFLAGVGTDTQYF. CDR3 in DNA: TGTGCCAGCTCAGCCTTCCTAGCGGGGGTCGGGACAGATACGCAGTATTTT.